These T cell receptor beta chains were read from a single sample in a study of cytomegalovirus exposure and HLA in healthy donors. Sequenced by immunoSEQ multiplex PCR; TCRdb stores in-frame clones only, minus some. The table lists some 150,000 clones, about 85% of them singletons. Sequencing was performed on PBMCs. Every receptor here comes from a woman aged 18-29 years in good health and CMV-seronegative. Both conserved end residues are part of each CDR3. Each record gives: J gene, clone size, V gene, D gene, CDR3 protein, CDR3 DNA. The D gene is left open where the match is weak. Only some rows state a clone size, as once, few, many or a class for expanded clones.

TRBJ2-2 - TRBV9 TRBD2 CASSVEGTSVVTGELFF TGTGCCAGCAGCGTGGAGGGGACTAGCGTTGTGACCGGGGAGCTGTTTTTT
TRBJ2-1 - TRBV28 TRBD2 CASSLIGLAGLRPYRSIGNEQFF TGTGCCAGCAGTTTAATCGGACTAGCGGGACTAAGGCCCTACAGGAGTATCGGTAATGAGCAGTTCTTC
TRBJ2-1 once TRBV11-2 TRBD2 CASSLQMSGGAYNEQFF TGTGCCAGCAGCCTCCAAATGAGCGGGGGGGCCTACAATGAGCAGTTCTTC
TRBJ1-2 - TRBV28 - CASSLFRDNGYTF TGTGCCAGCAGTTTGTTCCGGGACAATGGCTACACCTTC
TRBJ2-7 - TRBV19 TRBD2 CASSISGGVSSYEQYF TGTGCCAGTAGTATCAGCGGGGGAGTAAGCTCCTACGAGCAGTACTTC
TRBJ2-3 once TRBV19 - CASSVGAVNTDTQYF TGTGCCAGTAGTGTAGGGGCAGTTAACACAGATACGCAGTATTTT
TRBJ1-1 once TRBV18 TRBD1 CASSPISGQGTEAFF TGTGCCAGCTCACCTATATCGGGACAGGGGACCGAAGCTTTCTTT
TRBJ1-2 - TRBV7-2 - CALRGAGDNYGYTF TGTGCCTTACGAGGGGCAGGGGACAACTATGGCTACACCTTC
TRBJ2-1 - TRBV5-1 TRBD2 CASSLWTSGSSDEQFF TGCGCCAGCAGCTTGTGGACTAGCGGGAGTTCGGATGAGCAGTTCTTC
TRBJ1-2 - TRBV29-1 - CSVVRQAANYGYTF TGCAGCGTTGTTCGACAGGCAGCTAACTATGGCTACACCTTC
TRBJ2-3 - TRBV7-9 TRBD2 CASSLPSGGPGTQYF TGTGCCAGCAGCTTGCCTAGCGGGGGGCCAGGAACGCAGTATTTT
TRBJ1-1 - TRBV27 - CASSLNGMNTEAFF TGTGCCAGCAGCCTAAACGGGATGAACACTGAAGCTTTCTTT
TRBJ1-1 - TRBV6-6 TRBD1 CASRTGYTEAFF TGTGCCAGCAGGACAGGGTACACTGAAGCTTTCTTT
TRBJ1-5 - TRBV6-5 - CASSYQGSNQPQHF TGTGCCAGCAGTTACCAGGGGAGCAATCAGCCCCAGCATTTT
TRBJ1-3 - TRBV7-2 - CASSLGPGAGNTIYF TGTGCCAGCAGCTTAGGGCCAGGGGCAGGAAACACCATATATTTT
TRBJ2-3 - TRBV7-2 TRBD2 CASRYSGLATDTQYF TGTGCCAGCAGATACTCAGGACTAGCGACAGATACGCAGTATTTT
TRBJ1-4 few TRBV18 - CASSPPGTNEKLFF TGTGCCAGCTCACCTCCAGGGACTAATGAAAAACTGTTTTTT
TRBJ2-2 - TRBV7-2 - CASSPGRQAGELFF TGTGCCAGCAGCCCTGGACGACAGGCCGGGGAGCTGTTTTTT
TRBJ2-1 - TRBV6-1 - CASSERAGLNEQFF TGTGCCAGCAGTGAACGGGCGGGGCTCAATGAGCAGTTCTTC
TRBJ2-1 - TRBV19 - CASTPWGRADNEQFF TGTGCCAGTACCCCTTGGGGCAGGGCCGACAATGAGCAGTTCTTC
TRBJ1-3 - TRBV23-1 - CASSLSNARNTIYF TGCGCCAGCAGTCTATCAAATGCTAGAAACACCATATATTTT
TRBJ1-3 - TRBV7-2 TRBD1 CASSISGTASGNTIYF TGTGCCAGCAGCATATCCGGGACAGCCTCTGGAAACACCATATATTTT